The 9 T cell receptor beta chains given below trace back to one sample, sequenced in a study of CD8 T cells in ankylosing spondylitis. In TCRdb, the 5' RACE reads were re-called with MiXCR into one record per CDR3 protein. Of fewer than 80,000 distinct CDR3 sequences in the sample, about 5.2% were seen once. Sequencing was done on a sample of blood, either unsorted or a sorted T cell fraction (not recorded which). The receptors were gathered from a male donor with ankylosing spondylitis or in good health (not recorded which).

This clonotype was seen at least ten times. The chain combines TRBV20-1 with TRBJ1-3; 7 bases map to TRBD1. Germline CDR1 and CDR2: DFQATT and SNEGSKA (reference sequence). V shed 1 base, J shed 8 bases, and the junction held 14 bases outside the gene matches. The CDR3 runs 16 residues. CDR3 region: CSARAPLGTESDTIYF. The CDR3 DNA reads as TGCAGTGCTAGAGCTCCTTTGGGGACAGAGTCTGACACCATATATTTT.

This clonotype has ten or more counts. The chain recombines TRBV6-1 with TRBJ1-1; TRBD1 agrees at 7 bases. Germline V gene sequence: CDR1 MNHNS, CDR2 SASEGT. The CDR3 extends over 15 amino acids. With V trimmed by 5 bases and J by 3 bases, 9 bases remained unmatched. CDR3 DNA sequence: TGTGCCAGCAGTACCCAGGGGGGGATGGACACTGAAGCTTTCTTT. Protein sequence: CASSTQGGMDTEAFF.

This clonotype showed up many times. The V call is TRBV27, the J call TRBJ2-7; the D is unclear. Trimming took off 6 bases at V and 4 bases at J, with 10 bases between the two ends. The germline V gene encodes CDR1 MNHEY and CDR2 SMNVEV (reference sequence). This CDR3 comprises 12 residues. The CDR3 loop reads CASRINQYEQYF. CDR3 DNA: TGTGCCAGCAGAATCAATCAATACGAGCAGTACTTC.

This clonotype was recorded many times. The chain couples TRBV24-1 to TRBJ2-1, with D maybe TRBD1 (5 bases). Trimming stripped 2 bases from V and 5 bases from J, with 9 bases between. CDR3 length: 14 amino acids. Looked up from germline, CDR1 is KGHDR and CDR2 is SFDVKD. The CDR3 nucleotides are TGTGCCACCAGTGATTATACAGGCAACAATGAGCAGTTCTTC. Amino acids: CATSDYTGNNEQFF.

This clonotype was picked up many times. The V gene is TRBV5-1, the J gene TRBJ2-7; 9 nucleotides align to TRBD1. Looked up from germline, CDR1 is SGHRS and CDR2 is YFSETQ. Unmatched junction bases numbered 5, after V lost 4 bases and J lost 0 bases. The CDR3 runs 15 residues. CDR3 in DNA: TGCGCCAGCAGCAGGGACAGGGCAACCTCCTACGAGCAGTACTTC. This codes for CASSRDRATSYEQYF. The whole variable domain, remainder taken from reference TRBV5-1 and TRBJ2-7, is KAGVTQTPRYLIKTRGQQVTLSCSPISGHRSVSWYQQTPGQGLQFLFEYFSETQRNKGNFPGRFSGRQFSNSRSEMNVSTLELGDSALYLCASSRDRATSYEQYFGPGTRLTVT.

This clonotype has at least ten counts. J is TRBJ2-2 and V is TRBV6-5, with 7 bases aligning to TRBD2. The germline gives CDR1 MNHEY, CDR2 SVGAGI. The CDR3 spans 16 residues. V shed 0 bases and J 6 bases; nucleotides not matched to a gene: 7. CDR3 bases: TGTGCCAGCAGTTACTCGAGGGGAGGGGTCCCCGGGGAGCTGTTTTTT. Residues: CASSYSRGGVPGELFF.

The sample holds many counts of this clonotype. J is TRBJ2-2 and V is TRBV20-1; D may be TRBD1 (6 bases). Germline CDR1 DFQATT, CDR2 SNEGSKA (reference sequence). The CDR3 totals 10 residues. V was shortened by 6 bases and J by 9 bases, with 8 bases between the two germline ends. In DNA, the CDR3 is TGCAGTGCCGGACAGAGGGAGCTGTTTTTT. Translation: CSAGQRELFF.

This clonotype was recorded many times. The chain carries TRBV5-1 and TRBJ2-3; D perhaps matches TRBD1 (6 bases). V lost 2 bases and J lost 1, with 14 bases in between. The CDR3 is 16 amino acids. The germline gives CDR1 SGHRS, CDR2 YFSETQ. The CDR3 here is CASSFQGSRGTDTQYF. CDR3 sequence (DNA): TGCGCCAGCAGCTTCCAGGGGAGTCGGGGCACAGATACGCAGTATTTT.

This clonotype has ten or more counts. The chain employs TRBV25-1 and TRBJ1-6, with D possibly being TRBD1 (6 bases). CDR1 and CDR2 from the germline V gene are MGHDK and SYGVNS. The CDR3 totals 17 residues. Trimming took off 3 bases at V and 10 bases at J, with 22 bases between the two ends. The CDR3 sequence: CASSEIPGGPLGSPLHF. DNA for the CDR3: TGTGCCAGCAGTGAGATCCCGGGGGGGCCTCTGGGGTCACCCCTCCACTTT.